This TCR beta chain was identified in a study of cytomegalovirus exposure and HLA in healthy donors. The PCR was carried out with 60 Vbeta primers and 13 Jbeta primers. Original handling: Unique TCR beta chains numbered 60 million to 100 million in a later analysis, with 10 million to 14 million shared. The assay was immunoSEQ multiplex PCR, and TCRdb's table has in-frame clones only and misses some. That table is the source of V, J and clone size, and D and trimming were worked out from the DNA. The sample lists approximately 180,000 clones, roughly three quarters occurring once. This clone appeared once. What it recognizes is unknown. V was shortened by 2 bases and J by 4 bases, with 11 bases between the two germline ends. The CDR3 consists of 15 residues. CDR1 and CDR2 from the germline V gene are SEHNR and FQNEAQ (reference sequence). Findings of the study overall: The study designated roughly 150 TCR beta chains cytomegalovirus-associated. Information on immune exposure was restricted to one variable (CMV serostatus).

The chain has TRBV7-9 and TRBJ1-4, with TRBD1 as a possible D gene (5 bases). This clonotype was obtained from a woman in her forties or fifties in good health and CMV-seronegative. Sequenced: PBMCs. CDR3 region: CASSLKAGLNEKLFF. DNA of the CDR3: TGTGCCAGCAGCTTAAAGGCAGGGCTTAATGAAAAACTGTTTTTT.